The clone carrying this T cell receptor beta chain was observed a few times. Its antigen is as yet unknown. Investigators profiled TCR beta VDJ and CDR3 from genomic DNA template. TCRdb re-called the reads through MiXCR, storing one row per CDR3 protein. This table has around 180,000 distinct CDR3 sequences, 60% to 70% appearing once. This entry comes from a study of CD8+CD57+ T cells in acquired aplastic anemia. On the study more broadly: An average of 3.2 ug of DNA was obtained from sorted CD4+ and CD8+ cells.

V was clipped by 2 bases and J by 4 bases, with 11 bases between them. CDR1 is SGHTA, CDR2 FQGTGA, per germline. This CDR3 contains 14 residues. Study results and caveats: Common to patients and controls were 25 to 30 CD8+ CDR3 sequences. CD8+ Simpson's diversity did not differ significantly between patients and controls.

Sequencing was carried out using sorted CD4+, CD8+, or CD8+CD57+ T cells (not recorded which) from PBMCs. The chain is built from TRBV7-3 and TRBJ2-5, with no clear D. This TCR derives from a human donor in good health. This chain's CDR3 is CASSLDPVRETQYF. The CDR3 DNA reads TGTGCCAGCAGCTTAGATCCAGTCAGAGAGACCCAGTACTTC.